The next 14 T cell receptor beta chains were all read from a single sample in a study of blood T cell repertoires in COVID-19. Here immunoSEQ multiplex PCR was the method, and the copy in TCRdb shows in-frame clones only, minus some. The table lists 25,000 to 35,000 clones, nearly 90% of them singletons. The specimen was peripheral blood. The receptors were sampled from a human donor with acute or convalescent COVID-19. The donor label of this sample is uncertain.

V and J are TRBV11-3 and TRBJ2-2; D is uncertain. Trimming removed 5 bases from V and 7 bases from J, with 14 bases in between. This CDR3 region has 14 residues. Germline-derived CDR1 and CDR2 are SGHNT and YENEEA. CDR3 in amino acids: CASSAEFFGGELFF. CDR3 nucleotide sequence: TGTGCCAGCAGCGCGGAGTTTTTCGGCGGGGAGCTGTTTTTT.

This chain uses TRBV2 with TRBJ1-5; D is unclear. In germline, CDR1 is SNHLY, CDR2 FYNNEI. The CDR3 is made up of 12 amino acids. V shed 6 bases and J shed 3 bases, with 6 bases lying between them. The CDR3 DNA reads TGTGCCAGCAGGGCCTCCAATCAGCCCCAGCATTTT. Protein sequence: CASRASNQPQHF.

This clone has just one count. V gene TRBV28 combines with J gene TRBJ2-7; tentatively, D is TRBD2 (5 bases). Germline values: CDR1 MDHEN, CDR2 SYDVKM. The CDR3 has 15 residues. Trimming took 5 bases from V and 6 from J, leaving 20 bases between them. The CDR3 protein is CASSPPGSARGEQYF. In DNA, the CDR3 is TGTGCCAGCAGTCCCCCGGGTAGCGCCCGGGGCGAGCAGTACTTC.

The V gene is TRBV6-5, the J gene TRBJ1-1; D uncertain. The ends were cut back, 5 bases at V and 6 bases at J, with 10 bases in the middle. Germline CDR1 reads MNHEY; CDR2 reads SVGAGI. The CDR3 is 12 residues long. The CDR3 nucleotides read TGTGCCAGCAGTACCGGAGTGCCTGAAGCTTTCTTT. This codes for CASSTGVPEAFF.

CDR3 in DNA: TGTGCCAGCAGCGCACAGGGGGCGCTTGCTGGAAACACCATATATTTT. As protein: CASSAQGALAGNTIYF. The chain has TRBV7-3 and TRBJ1-3; the match to TRBD1 covers 9 bases. Germline V gene sequence: CDR1 SGHTA, CDR2 FQGTGA. The CDR3 sequence is 16 residues long. V dropped 5 bases and J dropped 2; count of bases not matched to a gene: 7.

The chain is built from TRBV5-1 and TRBJ2-5; D not certain. V lost 2 bases and J 0 bases, leaving 5 bases between the germline ends. Germline CDR1 reads SGHRS; CDR2 reads YFSETQ. CDR3 length: 13 residues. The CDR3 DNA sequence: TGCGCCAGCAGCTTTCCGTACCAAGAGACCCAGTACTTC. It is translated as CASSFPYQETQYF.

The chain joins TRBV4-1 to TRBJ2-1, with 7 bases matching TRBD2. The CDR3 loop spans 16 amino acids. V lost 5 bases and J lost 2; bases outside the gene matches: 9. Germline V CDR1 and CDR2: MGHRA, YSYEKL. CDR3 residues: CASSSGTIKAYNEQFF. The CDR3 DNA sequence: TGCGCCAGCAGCTCCGGGACTATAAAGGCCTACAATGAGCAGTTCTTC.

The chain couples TRBV28 to TRBJ1-5; D unresolved. CDR3 size: 12 residues. Per the germline V gene, CDR1 is MDHEN and CDR2 is SYDVKM. V was pared by 4 bases and J by 4 bases, with 5 bases between. CDR3 coding DNA: TGTGCCAGCAGTTACGGGAATCAGCCCCAGCATTTT. As protein: CASSYGNQPQHF.

This chain links TRBV27 with TRBJ1-1; D unresolved. V dropped 3 bases and J dropped 0 bases, with 5 bases sitting between them. The V gene's germline CDR1 is MNHEY and CDR2 SMNVEV (reference sequence). The CDR3 extends over 13 amino acids. The CDR3 reads CASSFQLNTEAFF. The CDR3 DNA sequence: TGTGCCAGCAGTTTTCAATTGAACACTGAAGCTTTCTTT.

The V and J genes are TRBV7-9 and TRBJ1-1; D perhaps matches TRBD1 (6 bases). CDR1 SEHNR and CDR2 FQNEAQ come from the germline V gene (reference sequence). V was shortened by 3 bases and J by 0 bases, with 8 bases between the two germline ends. The CDR3 loop spans 14 amino acids. CDR3 residues: CASSLGTLNTEAFF. Written as DNA, the CDR3 is TGTGCCAGCAGCTTGGGGACATTGAACACTGAAGCTTTCTTT.

The chain recombines TRBV6-1 with TRBJ2-1; 8 nucleotides agree with TRBD2. Trimming took 0 bases from V and 7 from J; bases not matched to a gene: 2. The CDR3 is 14 residues long. Germline CDR1 reads MNHNS; CDR2 reads SASEGT. CDR3 bases: TGTGCCAGCAGTGAAGCGGGCGGGAGGAATGAGCAGTTCTTC. This gives the protein CASSEAGGRNEQFF.

The rearrangement uses TRBV24-1 and TRBJ2-3; weak D call: TRBD2 (6 bases). V lost 8 bases and J 4 bases, leaving 18 bases between the germline ends. Germline values: CDR1 KGHDR, CDR2 SFDVKD. The CDR3 length is 15 residues. The CDR3 here is CATMGRRRGADTQYF. CDR3 sequence (DNA): TGTGCCACCATGGGACGCCGGCGGGGCGCAGATACGCAGTATTTT.

V is TRBV19 and J is TRBJ1-5; D is uncertain. This CDR3 is 14 amino acids long. Germline V gene data show CDR1 as LNHDA and CDR2 as SQIVND (reference sequence). Trimming shortened V by 5 bases and J by 4 bases, and 12 bases separated the two germline ends. Here the CDR3 DNA reads TGTGCCAGTAGTCCCCGGCAGGAAAATCAGCCCCAGCATTTT. Amino acids: CASSPRQENQPQHF.

The CDR3 sequence is CASSLVLAGAPTLYNEQFF. For the CDR3, the DNA is TGTGCCAGCAGCTTAGTGCTAGCGGGAGCCCCAACATTATACAATGAGCAGTTCTTC. J is TRBJ2-1 and V is TRBV13; 10 bases fit TRBD2. The CDR3 runs to 19 residues. Germline values: CDR1 PRHDT, CDR2 FYEKMQ (reference sequence). V lost 1 base, J lost 4 bases, and 13 bases stayed unmatched.